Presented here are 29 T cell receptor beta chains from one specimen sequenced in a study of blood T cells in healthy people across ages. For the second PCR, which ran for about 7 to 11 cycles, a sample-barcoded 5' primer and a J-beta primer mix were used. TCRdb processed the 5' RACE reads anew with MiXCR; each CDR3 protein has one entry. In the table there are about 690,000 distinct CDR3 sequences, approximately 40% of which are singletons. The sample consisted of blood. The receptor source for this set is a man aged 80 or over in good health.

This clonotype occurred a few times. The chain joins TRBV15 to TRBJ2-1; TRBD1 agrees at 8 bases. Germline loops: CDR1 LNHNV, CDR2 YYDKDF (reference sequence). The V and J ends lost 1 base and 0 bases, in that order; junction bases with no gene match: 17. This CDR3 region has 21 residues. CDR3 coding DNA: TGTGCCACCAGCAGAGGCCGACCGGGACAGGCTTTGGGGGGCTCCTACAATGAGCAGTTCTTC. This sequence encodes CATSRGRPGQALGGSYNEQFF.

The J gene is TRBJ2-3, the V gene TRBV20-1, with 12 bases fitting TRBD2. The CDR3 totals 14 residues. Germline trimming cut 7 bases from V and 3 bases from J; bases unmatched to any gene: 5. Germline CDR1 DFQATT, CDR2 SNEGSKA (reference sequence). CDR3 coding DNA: TGCAGTGAACTAGCGGGGGGTATGACAGATACGCAGTATTTT. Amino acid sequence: CSELAGGMTDTQYF.

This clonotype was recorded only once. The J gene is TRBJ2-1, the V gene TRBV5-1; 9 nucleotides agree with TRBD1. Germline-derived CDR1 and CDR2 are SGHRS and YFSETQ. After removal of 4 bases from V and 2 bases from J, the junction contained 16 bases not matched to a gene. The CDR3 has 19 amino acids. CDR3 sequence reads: CASSAANLPGQGPYNEQFF. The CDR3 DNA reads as TGCGCCAGCAGCGCTGCAAATTTACCGGGACAGGGCCCCTACAATGAGCAGTTCTTC. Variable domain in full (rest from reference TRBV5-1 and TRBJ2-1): KAGVTQTPRYLIKTRGQQVTLSCSPISGHRSVSWYQQTPGQGLQFLFEYFSETQRNKGNFPGRFSGRQFSNSRSEMNVSTLELGDSALYLCASSAANLPGQGPYNEQFFGPGTRLTVL.

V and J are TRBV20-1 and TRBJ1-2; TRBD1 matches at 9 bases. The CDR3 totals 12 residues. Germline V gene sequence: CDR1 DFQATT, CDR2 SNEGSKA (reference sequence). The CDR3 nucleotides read TGCAGAGCGGACAGGGGAGGCTATGGCTACACCTTC. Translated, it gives CRADRGGYGYTF.

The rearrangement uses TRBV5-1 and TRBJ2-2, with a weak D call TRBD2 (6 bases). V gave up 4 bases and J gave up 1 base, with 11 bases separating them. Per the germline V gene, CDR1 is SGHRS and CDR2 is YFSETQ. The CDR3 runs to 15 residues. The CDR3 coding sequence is TGCGCCAGCAGCCGGGGGTATCAGAACACCGGGGAGCTGTTTTTT. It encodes CASSRGYQNTGELFF.

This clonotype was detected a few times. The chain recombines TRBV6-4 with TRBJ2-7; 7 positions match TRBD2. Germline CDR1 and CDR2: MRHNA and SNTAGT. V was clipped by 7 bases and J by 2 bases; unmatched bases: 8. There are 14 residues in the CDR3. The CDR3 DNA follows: TGTGCCAGCACGAGTAGCGGGTATACCTACGAGCAGTACTTC. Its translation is CASTSSGYTYEQYF.

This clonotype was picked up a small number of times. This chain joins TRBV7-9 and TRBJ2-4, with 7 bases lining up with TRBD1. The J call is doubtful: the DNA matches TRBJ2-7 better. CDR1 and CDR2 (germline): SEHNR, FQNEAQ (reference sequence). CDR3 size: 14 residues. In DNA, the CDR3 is TGTGCCAGCAGCCAAAGAGCCACAGGGGACGAGCAGTACTTC. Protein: CASSQRATGDEQYF.

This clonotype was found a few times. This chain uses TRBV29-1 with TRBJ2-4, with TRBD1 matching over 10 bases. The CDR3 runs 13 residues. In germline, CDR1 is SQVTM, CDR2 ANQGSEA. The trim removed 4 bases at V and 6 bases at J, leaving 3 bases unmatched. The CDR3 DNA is TGCAGCGTTGGGGGGGACAGGGGAAACATTCAGTACTTC. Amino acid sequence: CSVGGDRGNIQYF.

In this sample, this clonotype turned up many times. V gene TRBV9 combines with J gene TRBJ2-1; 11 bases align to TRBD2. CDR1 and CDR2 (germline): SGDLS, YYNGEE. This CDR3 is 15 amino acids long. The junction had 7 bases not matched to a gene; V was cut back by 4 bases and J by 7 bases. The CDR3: CASSPTSGRGNEQFF. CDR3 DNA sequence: TGTGCCAGCAGCCCCACTAGCGGGAGAGGGAATGAGCAGTTCTTC.

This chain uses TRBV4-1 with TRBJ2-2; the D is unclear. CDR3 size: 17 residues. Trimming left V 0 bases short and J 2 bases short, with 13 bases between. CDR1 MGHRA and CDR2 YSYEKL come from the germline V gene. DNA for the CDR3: TGCGCCAGCAGCCAAGATCGGCAGACAATTAACACCGGGGAGCTGTTTTTT. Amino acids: CASSQDRQTINTGELFF.

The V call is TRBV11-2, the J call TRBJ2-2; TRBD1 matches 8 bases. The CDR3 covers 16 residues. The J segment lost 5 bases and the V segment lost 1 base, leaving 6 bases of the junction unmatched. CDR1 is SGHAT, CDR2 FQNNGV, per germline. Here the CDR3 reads CASSLVPGGTTGELFF. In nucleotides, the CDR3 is TGTGCCAGCAGCTTAGTTCCAGGGGGCACGACCGGGGAGCTGTTTTTT. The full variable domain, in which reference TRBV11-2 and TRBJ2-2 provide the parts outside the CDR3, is EAGVAQSPRYKIIEKRQSVAFWCNPISGHATLYWYQQILGQGPKLLIQFQNNGVVDDSQLPKDRFSAERLKGVDSTLKIQPAKLEDSAVYLCASSLVPGGTTGELFFGEGSRLTVL.

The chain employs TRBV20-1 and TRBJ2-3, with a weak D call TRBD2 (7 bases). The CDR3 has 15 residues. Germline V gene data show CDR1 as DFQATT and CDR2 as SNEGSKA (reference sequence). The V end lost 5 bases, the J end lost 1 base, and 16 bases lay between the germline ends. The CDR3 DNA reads TGCAGTGCTGCGGGGGCACCTGGGGGCACAGATACGCAGTATTTT. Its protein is CSAAGAPGGTDTQYF.

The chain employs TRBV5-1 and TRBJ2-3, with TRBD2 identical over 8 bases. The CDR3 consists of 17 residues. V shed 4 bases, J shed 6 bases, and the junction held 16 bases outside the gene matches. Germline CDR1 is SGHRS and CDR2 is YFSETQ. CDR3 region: CASSPLQSGRSFDTQYF. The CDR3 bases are TGCGCCAGCAGCCCGCTACAAAGCGGGAGAAGTTTTGATACGCAGTATTTT. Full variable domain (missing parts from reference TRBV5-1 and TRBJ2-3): KAGVTQTPRYLIKTRGQQVTLSCSPISGHRSVSWYQQTPGQGLQFLFEYFSETQRNKGNFPGRFSGRQFSNSRSEMNVSTLELGDSALYLCASSPLQSGRSFDTQYFGPGTRLTVL.

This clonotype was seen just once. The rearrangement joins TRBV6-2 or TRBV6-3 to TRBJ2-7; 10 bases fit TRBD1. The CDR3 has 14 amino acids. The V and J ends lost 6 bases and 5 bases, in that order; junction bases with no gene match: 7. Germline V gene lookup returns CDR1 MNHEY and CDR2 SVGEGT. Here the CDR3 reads CASRSRQGADEQYF. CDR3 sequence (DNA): TGTGCCAGCAGATCCCGACAGGGGGCCGACGAGCAGTACTTC.

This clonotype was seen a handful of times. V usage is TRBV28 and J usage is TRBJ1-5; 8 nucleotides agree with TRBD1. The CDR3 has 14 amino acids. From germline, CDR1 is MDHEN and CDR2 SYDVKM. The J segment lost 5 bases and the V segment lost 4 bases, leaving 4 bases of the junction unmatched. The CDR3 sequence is CASSSDRVDQPQHF. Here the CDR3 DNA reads TGTGCCAGCAGTTCGGACAGGGTGGATCAGCCCCAGCATTTT.

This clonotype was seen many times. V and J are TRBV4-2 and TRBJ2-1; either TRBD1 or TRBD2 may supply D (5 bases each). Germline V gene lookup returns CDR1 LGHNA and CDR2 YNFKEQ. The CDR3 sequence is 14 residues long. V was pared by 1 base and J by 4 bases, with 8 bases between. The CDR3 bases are TGTGCCAGCAGCCAAGGGGACGCTTACAATGAGCAGTTCTTC. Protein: CASSQGDAYNEQFF.

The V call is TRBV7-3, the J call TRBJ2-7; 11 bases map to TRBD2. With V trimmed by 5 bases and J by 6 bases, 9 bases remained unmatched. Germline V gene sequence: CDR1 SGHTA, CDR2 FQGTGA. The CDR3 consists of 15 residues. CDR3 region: CASSTRLAGLPEQYF. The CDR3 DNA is TGTGCCAGCAGCACCCGACTAGCGGGGCTTCCCGAGCAGTACTTC.

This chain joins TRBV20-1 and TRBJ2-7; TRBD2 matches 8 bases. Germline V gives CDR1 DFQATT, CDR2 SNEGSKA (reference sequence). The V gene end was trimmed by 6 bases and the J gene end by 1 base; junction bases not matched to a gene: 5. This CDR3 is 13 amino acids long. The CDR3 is CSARLAGSYEQYF. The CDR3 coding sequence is TGCAGTGCCAGATTAGCGGGGTCCTACGAGCAGTACTTC.

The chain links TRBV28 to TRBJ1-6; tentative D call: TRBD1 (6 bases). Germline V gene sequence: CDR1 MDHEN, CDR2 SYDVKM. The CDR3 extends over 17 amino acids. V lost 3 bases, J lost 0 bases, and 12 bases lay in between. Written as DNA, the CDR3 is TGTGCCAGCAGTTTGTTCGGACAGCTCTCCTATAATTCACCCCTCCACTTT. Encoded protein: CASSLFGQLSYNSPLHF.

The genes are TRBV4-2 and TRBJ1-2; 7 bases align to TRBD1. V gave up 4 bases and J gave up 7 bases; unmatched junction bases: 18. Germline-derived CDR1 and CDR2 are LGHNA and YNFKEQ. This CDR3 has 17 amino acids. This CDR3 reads CASSPGQAIQSSGGYTF. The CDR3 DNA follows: TGTGCCAGCAGCCCCGGACAGGCCATCCAATCCTCTGGTGGCTACACCTTC.

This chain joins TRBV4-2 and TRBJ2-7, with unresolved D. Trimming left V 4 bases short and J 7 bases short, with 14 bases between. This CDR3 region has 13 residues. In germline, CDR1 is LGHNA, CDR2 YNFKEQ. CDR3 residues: CASSLRNDNEQYF. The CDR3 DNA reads TGTGCCAGCAGCCTTCGAAACGACAATGAGCAGTACTTC.

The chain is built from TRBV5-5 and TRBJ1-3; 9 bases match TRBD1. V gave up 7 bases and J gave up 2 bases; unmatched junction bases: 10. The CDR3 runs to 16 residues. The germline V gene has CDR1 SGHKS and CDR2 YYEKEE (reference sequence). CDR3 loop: CASDPNRGLAGNTIYF. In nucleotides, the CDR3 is TGTGCCAGCGACCCCAACAGGGGGCTAGCTGGAAACACCATATATTTT.

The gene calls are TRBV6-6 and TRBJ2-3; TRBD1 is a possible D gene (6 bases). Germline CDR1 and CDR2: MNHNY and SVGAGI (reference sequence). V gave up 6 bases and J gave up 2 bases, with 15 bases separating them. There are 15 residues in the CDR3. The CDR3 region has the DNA TGTGCCAGCAGCGGCGCCGACAGGACCACAGATACGCAGTATTTT. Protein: CASSGADRTTDTQYF.

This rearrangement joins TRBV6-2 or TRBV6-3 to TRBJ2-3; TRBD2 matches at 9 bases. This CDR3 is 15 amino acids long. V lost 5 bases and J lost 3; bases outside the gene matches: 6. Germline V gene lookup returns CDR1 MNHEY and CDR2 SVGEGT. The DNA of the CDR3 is TGTGCCAGCAGTCGTAGTCTAGCGGGAACAGATACGCAGTATTTT. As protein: CASSRSLAGTDTQYF.

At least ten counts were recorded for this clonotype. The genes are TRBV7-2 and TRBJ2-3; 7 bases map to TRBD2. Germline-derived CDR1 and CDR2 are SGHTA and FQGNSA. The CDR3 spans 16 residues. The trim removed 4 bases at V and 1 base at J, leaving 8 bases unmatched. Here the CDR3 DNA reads TGTGCCAGCAGCTCCCTCCCCCGGGGGGGCACAGATACGCAGTATTTT. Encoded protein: CASSSLPRGGTDTQYF.

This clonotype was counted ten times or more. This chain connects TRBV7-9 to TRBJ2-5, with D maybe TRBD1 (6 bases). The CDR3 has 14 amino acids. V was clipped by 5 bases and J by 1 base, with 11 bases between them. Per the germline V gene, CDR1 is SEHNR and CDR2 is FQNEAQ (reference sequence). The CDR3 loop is CASSKTGSQETQYF. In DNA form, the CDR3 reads TGTGCCAGCAGCAAAACAGGGAGCCAAGAGACCCAGTACTTC.

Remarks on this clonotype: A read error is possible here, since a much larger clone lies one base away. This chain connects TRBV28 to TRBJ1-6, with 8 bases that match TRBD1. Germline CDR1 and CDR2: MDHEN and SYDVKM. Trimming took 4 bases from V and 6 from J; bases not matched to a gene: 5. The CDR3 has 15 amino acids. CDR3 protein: CASSSSDRGNSPLHF. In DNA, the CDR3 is TGTGCCAGCAGTTCATCAGACAGGGGTAATTCACCCCTCCACTTT.

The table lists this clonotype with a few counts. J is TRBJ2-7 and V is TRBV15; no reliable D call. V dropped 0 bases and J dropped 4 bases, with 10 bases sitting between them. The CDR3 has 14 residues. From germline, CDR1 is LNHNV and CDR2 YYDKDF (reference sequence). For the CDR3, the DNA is TGTGCCACCAGCAGAGATCGCAGGTCATACGAGCAGTACTTC. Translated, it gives CATSRDRRSYEQYF.

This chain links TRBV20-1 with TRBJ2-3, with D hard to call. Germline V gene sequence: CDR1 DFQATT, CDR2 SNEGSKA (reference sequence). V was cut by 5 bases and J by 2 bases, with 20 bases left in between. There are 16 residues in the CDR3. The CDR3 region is CSAGPHRAGNTDTQYF. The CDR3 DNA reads TGCAGTGCTGGCCCCCATAGGGCAGGAAACACAGATACGCAGTATTTT.